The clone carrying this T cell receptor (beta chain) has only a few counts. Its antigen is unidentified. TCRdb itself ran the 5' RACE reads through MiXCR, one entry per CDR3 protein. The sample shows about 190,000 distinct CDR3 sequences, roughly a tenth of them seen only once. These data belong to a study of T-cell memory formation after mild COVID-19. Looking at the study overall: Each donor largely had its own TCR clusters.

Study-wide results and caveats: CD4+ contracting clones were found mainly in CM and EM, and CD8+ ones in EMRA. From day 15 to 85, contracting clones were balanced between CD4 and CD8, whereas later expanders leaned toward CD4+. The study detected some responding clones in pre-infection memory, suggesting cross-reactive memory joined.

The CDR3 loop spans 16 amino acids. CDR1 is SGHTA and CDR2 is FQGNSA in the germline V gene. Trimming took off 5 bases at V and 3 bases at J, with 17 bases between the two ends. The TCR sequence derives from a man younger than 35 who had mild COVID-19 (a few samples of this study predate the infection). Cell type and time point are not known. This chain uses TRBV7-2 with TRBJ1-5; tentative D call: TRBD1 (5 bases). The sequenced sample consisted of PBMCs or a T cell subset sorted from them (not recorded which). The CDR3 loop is CASSTSPGTANQPQHF. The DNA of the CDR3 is TGTGCCAGCAGCACATCTCCCGGGACCGCCAATCAGCCCCAGCATTTT.